This T cell receptor (beta chain) was captured in a study of cytomegalovirus exposure and HLA in healthy donors. The PCR contained 60 Vbeta and 13 Jbeta primers. Method: immunoSEQ multiplex PCR; TCRdb's copy keeps in-frame clones and lacks some. This sample has more than 85,000 clones, with roughly 80% found just once. The sample consisted of PBMCs. This TCR derives from a man aged 40-49 years in good health and CMV-seronegative.

CDR3 protein: CAWSVFERQETQYF. CDR3 sequence (DNA): TGTGCCTGGAGTGTATTTGAGAGACAAGAGACCCAGTACTTC. This sequence joins TRBV30 and TRBJ2-5, with no clear D. Germline-derived CDR1 and CDR2 are GTSNPN and SVGIG (reference sequence). V gave up 0 bases and J gave up 2 bases, with 10 bases separating them. CDR3 length equals 14 residues.